The TCR beta chain under discussion was sequenced for a study of blood T cell repertoires in COVID-19. Study details: Donors in the United States, Italy and Spain gave samples during acute or convalescent COVID-19. T cells, B-cell-depleted T cells, or PBMCs provided the cDNA or gDNA that served as material.

Original processing methods: Nucleated cell counts were estimated from reference gene primer amplification. Libraries were prepared by immunoSEQ multiplex PCR; TCRdb keeps only in-frame clonotypes and omits some of them. V, J and clone size reflect that table, while D and trimming were determined from the DNA. The data hold under 200,000 clones, with around 90% observed a single time. The Seattle patients joined while their infection was active and were tracked longitudinally afterward. The CDR3 extends over 11 amino acids. CDR1 and CDR2 (germline): DFQATT, SNEGSKA (reference sequence). Trimming shortened V by 6 bases and J by 3 bases, and 8 bases separated the two germline ends.

The sequenced sample was peripheral blood. V gene TRBV20-1 combines with J gene TRBJ1-1; D unresolved. This sequence was found in a man aged 18 to 30 with COVID-19, enrolled during active disease. CDR3 residues: CSAAADTEAFF. DNA of the CDR3: TGCAGTGCGGCAGCGGACACTGAAGCTTTCTTT.